This entry is about one TCR beta chain. Its antigen is unidentified. The V gene lost 6 bases and the J gene lost 7 bases, with 13 bases spanning the gap. In germline, CDR1 is SNHLY, CDR2 FYNNEI. CDR3 length equals 12 residues. TEMRA cells were FACS-enriched, while CD8+ and CD4+ T cells were negatively isolated. The data were obtained in a study of CD8 T cells in Susac syndrome. Points from the study as a whole: The study conceded that its TCR sequencing and HLA analysis involved relatively few individuals.

Random hexamers primed reverse transcription of about 0.5 to 1 ug RNA. TCR beta CDR3 was amplified by immunoSEQ multiplex PCR. This amplification extended across 54 Vbeta and 13 Jbeta segments. TCRdb reanalysed the immunoSEQ multiplex PCR reads using MiXCR and keeps one entry per CDR3 protein. The table lists more than 200,000 distinct CDR3 sequences, roughly 93% of them singletons, with 0.065% to 0.075% in the top ten. Sequenced: CD4+ T cells from PBMCs. The source is a human donor with multiple sclerosis. The V gene is TRBV2, the J gene TRBJ2-7, with a possible D match to TRBD2 (6 bases). The DNA for the CDR3 is TGTGCCAGCAGGGCGGGGCCGCGGGAGCAGTACTTC. Protein: CASRAGPREQYF. Full variable domain (outside the CDR3, taken from reference TRBV2 and TRBJ2-7): EPEVTQTPSHQVTQMGQEVILRCVPISNHLYFYWYRQILGQKVEFLVSFYNNEISEKSEIFDDQFSVERPDGSNFTLKIRSTKLEDSAMYFCASRAGPREQYFGPGTRLTVT.